This T cell receptor (beta chain) is drawn from a study of blood T cell repertoires in COVID-19. The overall study: Nucleic acid was either cDNA or gDNA, and it came from T cells, B-cell-depleted T cells, or PBMCs.

From germline, CDR1 is SGHVS and CDR2 FQNEAQ. The CDR3 has 16 amino acids. V trimming: 1 base; J trimming: 1 base; junction bases outside the gene matches: 3. Authors' processing steps: For nucleated cells, counts were estimated from reference gene primer amplification. Sequencing was performed with immunoSEQ multiplex PCR; in TCRdb, only in-frame clones are kept and a portion is missing. V and J calls and clone size are those listed in that table; D and trimming were worked out from the DNA. In the table there are approximately 180,000 clones, about 90% of which are singletons. Adults between roughly 18 and 89 years of age took part from under 25 US areas. Clinical history reported by participants formed the basis on which cohorts were assigned.

Material for sequencing was PBMCs or T cells enriched from blood (not recorded which). The TCR originated in a human donor with acute COVID-19. The donor label of this sample is uncertain. V and J are TRBV7-8 and TRBJ2-2, with 7 bases fitting TRBD2. This chain's CDR3 is CASSLGQRGNTGELFF. For the CDR3, the DNA is TGTGCCAGCAGCTTAGGGCAGCGGGGGAACACCGGGGAGCTGTTTTTT.